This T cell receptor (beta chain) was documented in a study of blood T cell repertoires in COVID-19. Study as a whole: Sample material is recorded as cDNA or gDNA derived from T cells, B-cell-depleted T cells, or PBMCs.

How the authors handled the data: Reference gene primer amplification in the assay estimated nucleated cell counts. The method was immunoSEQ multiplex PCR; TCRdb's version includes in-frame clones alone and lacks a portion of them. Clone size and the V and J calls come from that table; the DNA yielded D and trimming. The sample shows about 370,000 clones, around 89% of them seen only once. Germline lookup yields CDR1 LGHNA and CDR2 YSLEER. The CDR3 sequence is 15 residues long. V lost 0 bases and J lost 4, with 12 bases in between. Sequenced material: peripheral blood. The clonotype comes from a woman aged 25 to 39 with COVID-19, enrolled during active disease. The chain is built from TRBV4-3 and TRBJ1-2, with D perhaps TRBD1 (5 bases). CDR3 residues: CASSQDSGLAYGYTF. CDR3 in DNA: TGCGCCAGCAGCCAAGATTCGGGACTGGCCTATGGCTACACCTTC.